What follows describes a single TCR beta chain. Its antigen is as yet unknown. CDR3 size: 16 residues. The germline CDR1 and CDR2 sequences are SGHDT and YYEEEE. V was pared by 0 bases and J by 5 bases, with 17 bases between. This specimen belongs to a study of blood T cells in healthy people across ages. Study conclusions and caveats: Diversity estimates from one million T cells were considered underestimates. Aged donors had fewer naive CD4+ cells and lower diversity than long-lived donors.

Together with a sample-barcoded 5' primer, a J-beta primer mix was included in a second PCR lasting about 7 to 11 cycles. TCRdb called the 5' RACE reads again in MiXCR, with one record for every CDR3 protein. The repertoire consists of 800,000 to 950,000 distinct CDR3 sequences, with around 48% occurring once and the leading ten covering roughly 13%. Healthy Caucasians from Russia aged 6 to 90 served as donors. The sequenced sample consisted of blood. The TCR comes from a young man in good health. The V gene is TRBV5-6, the J gene TRBJ2-5; D possibly corresponds to TRBD2 (5 bases). In DNA form, the CDR3 reads TGTGCCAGCAGCTTGGGAGGGTCTAGCATTCGGGAGACCCAGTACTTC. As protein: CASSLGGSSIRETQYF.